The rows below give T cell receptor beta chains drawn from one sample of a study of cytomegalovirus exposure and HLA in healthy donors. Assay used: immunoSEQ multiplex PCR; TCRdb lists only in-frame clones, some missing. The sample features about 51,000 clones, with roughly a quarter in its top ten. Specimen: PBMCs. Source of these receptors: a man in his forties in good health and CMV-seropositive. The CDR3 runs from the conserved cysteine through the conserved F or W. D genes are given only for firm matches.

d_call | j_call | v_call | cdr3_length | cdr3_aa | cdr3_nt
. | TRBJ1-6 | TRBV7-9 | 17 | CASSSGPPGLYNSPLHF | TGTGCCAGCAGCAGCGGGCCGCCCGGCCTTTATAATTCACCCCTCCACTTT
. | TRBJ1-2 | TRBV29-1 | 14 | CSVDPVGSANGYTF | TGCAGCGTTGATCCAGTAGGGAGCGCTAATGGCTACACCTTC
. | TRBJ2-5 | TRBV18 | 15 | CASSPLGERQETQYF | TGTGCCAGCTCACCGCTGGGAGAGCGCCAAGAGACCCAGTACTTC
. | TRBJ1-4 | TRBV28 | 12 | CASRPGEAGLFF | TGTGCCAGCAGACCCGGGGAGGCGGGACTGTTTTTT
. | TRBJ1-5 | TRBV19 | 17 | CASSPPAGRFTNQPQHF | TGTGCCAGTAGTCCGCCGGCGGGGCGATTTACCAATCAGCCCCAGCATTTT
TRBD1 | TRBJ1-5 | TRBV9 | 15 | CASSLTGGFNQPQHF | TGTGCCAGCAGCTTGACAGGGGGCTTTAATCAGCCCCAGCATTTT
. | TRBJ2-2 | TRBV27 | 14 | CASMGAFEGGELFF | TGTGCCAGCATGGGGGCCTTCGAGGGCGGGGAGCTGTTTTTT
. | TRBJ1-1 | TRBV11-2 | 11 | CASSFSTEAFF | TGTGCCAGCAGCTTCAGCACTGAAGCTTTCTTT
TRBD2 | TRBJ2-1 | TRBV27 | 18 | CASSSLGLAGPSYNEQFF | TGTGCCAGCAGTTCCTTGGGACTAGCGGGCCCATCCTACAATGAGCAGTTCTTC
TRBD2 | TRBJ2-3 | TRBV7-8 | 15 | CASSSGLARADTQYF | TGTGCCAGCAGCTCCGGACTAGCTCGGGCAGATACGCAGTATTTT
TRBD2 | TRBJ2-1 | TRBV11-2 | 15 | CASSQGLAVRNEQFF | TGTGCCAGCAGCCAGGGACTAGCGGTCAGGAATGAGCAGTTCTTC
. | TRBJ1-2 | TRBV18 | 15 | CASSPGVPGIYGYTF | TGTGCCAGCTCACCTGGAGTACCCGGGATCTATGGCTACACCTTC
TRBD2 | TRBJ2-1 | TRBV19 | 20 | CASSMQPRGSGKSSYNEQFF | TGTGCCAGTAGTATGCAGCCCCGGGGCAGCGGGAAGAGCTCCTACAATGAGCAGTTCTTC
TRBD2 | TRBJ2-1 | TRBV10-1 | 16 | CASRPAGTIGANEQFF | TGCGCCAGCAGGCCGGCCGGGACTATCGGGGCCAATGAGCAGTTCTTC
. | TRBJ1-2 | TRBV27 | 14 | CASSFLGEGYGYTF | TGTGCCAGCAGTTTCCTTGGGGAGGGCTATGGCTACACCTTC
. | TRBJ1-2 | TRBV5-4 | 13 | CASSLDKSYGYTF | TGTGCCAGCAGCTTAGACAAGTCCTATGGCTACACCTTC
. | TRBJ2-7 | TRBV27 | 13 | CASSFGKTYEQYF | TGTGCCAGCAGTTTTGGCAAAACCTACGAGCAGTACTTC
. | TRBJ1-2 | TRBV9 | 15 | CASSVGPEPNYGYTF | TGTGCCAGCAGCGTAGGGCCAGAACCTAACTATGGCTACACCTTC
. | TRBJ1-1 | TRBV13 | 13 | CASSLGRGTEAFF | TGTGCCAGCAGCTTAGGACGGGGGACTGAAGCTTTCTTT
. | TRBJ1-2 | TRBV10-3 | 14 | CAISAGAREYGYTF | TGTGCCATCAGCGCAGGGGCGAGGGAGTATGGCTACACCTTC
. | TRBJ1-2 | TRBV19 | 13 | CASSSGGAYGYTF | TGTGCCAGTAGTAGCGGTGGGGCCTATGGCTACACCTTC
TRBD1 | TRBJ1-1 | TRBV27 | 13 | CASSLSQGGKQGF | TGTGCCAGCAGTTTATCACAGGGGGGTAAGCAGGGCTTT
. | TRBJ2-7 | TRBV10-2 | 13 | CASSDTGTHEQYF | TGCGCCAGCAGTGATACAGGCACGCACGAGCAGTACTTC
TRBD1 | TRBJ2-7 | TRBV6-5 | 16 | CASSYSGRDRGYEQYF | TGTGCCAGCAGTTACTCGGGTCGGGACAGGGGATACGAGCAGTACTTC
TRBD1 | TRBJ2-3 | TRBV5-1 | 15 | CASSPGQVSTDTQYF | TGCGCCAGCAGCCCTGGACAGGTTAGCACAGATACGCAGTATTTT
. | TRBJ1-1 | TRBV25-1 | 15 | CASSPTGHMNTEAFF | TGTGCCAGCAGTCCTACTGGGCACATGAACACTGAAGCTTTCTTT
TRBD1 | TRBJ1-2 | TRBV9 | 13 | CASSSPGQDGYTF | TGTGCCAGCAGCTCCCCGGGACAGGATGGCTACACCTTC
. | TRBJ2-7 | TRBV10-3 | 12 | CAIRQATYEQYF | TGTGCCATCAGACAGGCTACCTACGAGCAGTACTTC
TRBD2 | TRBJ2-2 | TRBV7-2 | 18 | CASSQSGSAGANTGELFF | TGTGCCAGCAGCCAAAGCGGGAGCGCGGGGGCGAACACCGGGGAGCTGTTTTTT
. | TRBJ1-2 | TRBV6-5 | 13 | CASSLTLNYGYTF | TGTGCCAGCAGCCTGACACTTAACTATGGCTACACCTTC
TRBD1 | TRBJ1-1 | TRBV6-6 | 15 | CASSYPGQGATEAFF | TGTGCCAGCAGTTATCCGGGACAGGGGGCGACTGAAGCTTTCTTT
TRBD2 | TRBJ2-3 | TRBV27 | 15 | CASTLAGGSTDTQYF | TGTGCCAGCACCTTAGCGGGAGGCTCCACAGATACGCAGTATTTT
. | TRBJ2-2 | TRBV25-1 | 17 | CASSEWTTDPNTGELFF | TGTGCCAGCAGTGAATGGACGACAGACCCGAACACCGGGGAGCTGTTTTTT
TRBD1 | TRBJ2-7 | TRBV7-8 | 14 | CASSFDRDAHEQYF | TGTGCCAGCAGCTTTGACAGGGACGCACACGAGCAGTACTTC
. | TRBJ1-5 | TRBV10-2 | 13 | CASSAGIGQPQHF | TGCGCCAGCAGTGCGGGGATTGGGCAGCCCCAGCATTTT
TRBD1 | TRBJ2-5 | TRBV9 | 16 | CASSSGGQGPQETQYF | TGTGCCAGCAGCTCCGGAGGACAGGGCCCCCAAGAGACCCAGTACTTC
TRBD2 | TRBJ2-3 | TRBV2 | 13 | CARPGTRTDTQYF | TGTGCCCGTCCCGGGACTAGAACAGATACGCAGTATTTT
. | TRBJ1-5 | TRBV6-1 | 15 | CASSEAQISNQPQHF | TGTGCCAGCAGTGAAGCGCAGATTAGCAATCAGCCCCAGCATTTT
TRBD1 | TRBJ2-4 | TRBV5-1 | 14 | CASSFGQGKNIQYF | TGCGCCAGCAGCTTCGGACAGGGAAAAAACATTCAGTACTTC
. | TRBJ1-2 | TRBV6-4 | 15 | CASSDSAGSGYGYTF | TGTGCCAGCAGTGACTCGGCAGGGTCAGGGTATGGCTACACCTTC
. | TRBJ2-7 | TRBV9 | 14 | CASSPDGALYEQYF | TGTGCCAGCAGCCCAGATGGGGCCCTCTACGAGCAGTACTTC
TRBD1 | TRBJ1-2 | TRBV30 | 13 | CACARDRVHGYTF | TGTGCCTGCGCGCGGGACAGGGTACATGGCTACACCTTC
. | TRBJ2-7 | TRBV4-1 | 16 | CASSQEGGANSYEQYF | TGCGCCAGCAGCCAAGAGGGGGGTGCAAACAGTTACGAGCAGTACTTC
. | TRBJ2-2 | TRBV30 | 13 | CAWTQRYTGELFF | TGTGCCTGGACCCAGCGATACACCGGGGAGCTGTTTTTT
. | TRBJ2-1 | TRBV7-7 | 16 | CASSLAVGNGEHEQFF | TGTGCCAGCAGCTTAGCCGTGGGGAATGGGGAGCATGAGCAGTTCTTC
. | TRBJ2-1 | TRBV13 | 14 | CASSLEGDINEQFF | TGTGCCAGCAGCTTAGAAGGGGACATCAATGAGCAGTTCTTC
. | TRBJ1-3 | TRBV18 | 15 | CASSPMTAGGNTIYF | TGTGCCAGCTCACCAATGACAGCTGGGGGAAACACCATATATTTT
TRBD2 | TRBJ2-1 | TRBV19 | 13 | CASRELADNEQFF | TGTGCCAGTAGAGAACTAGCGGACAATGAGCAGTTCTTC
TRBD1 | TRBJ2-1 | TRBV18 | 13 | CASSVGTDNEQFF | TGTGCCAGCTCAGTCGGGACAGACAATGAGCAGTTCTTC
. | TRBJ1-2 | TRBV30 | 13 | CASAEGRDYGYTF | TGTGCCTCGGCAGAGGGCCGGGACTATGGCTACACCTTC
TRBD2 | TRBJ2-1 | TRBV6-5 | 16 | CASSWRVSGGNNEQFF | TGTGCCAGCAGTTGGCGTGTTAGCGGGGGCAACAATGAGCAGTTCTTC
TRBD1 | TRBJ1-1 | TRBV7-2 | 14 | CASTEPGQGGKAFF | TGTGCCAGCACGGAGCCGGGACAGGGAGGAAAAGCTTTCTTT